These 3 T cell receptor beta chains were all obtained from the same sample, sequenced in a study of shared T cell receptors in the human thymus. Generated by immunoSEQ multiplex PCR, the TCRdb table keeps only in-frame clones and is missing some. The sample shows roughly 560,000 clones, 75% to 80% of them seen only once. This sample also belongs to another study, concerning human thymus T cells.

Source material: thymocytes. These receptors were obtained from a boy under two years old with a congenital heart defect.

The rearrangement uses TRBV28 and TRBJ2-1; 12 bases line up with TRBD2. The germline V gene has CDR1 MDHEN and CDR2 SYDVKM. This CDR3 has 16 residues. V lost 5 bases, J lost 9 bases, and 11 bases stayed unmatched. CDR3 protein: CASSLTLAGGGGEQFF. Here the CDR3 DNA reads TGTGCCAGCAGTCTCACTCTAGCGGGAGGGGGCGGTGAGCAGTTCTTC. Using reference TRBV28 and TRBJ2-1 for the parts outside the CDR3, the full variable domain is DVKVTQSSRYLVKRTGEKVFLECVQDMDHENMFWYRQDPGLGLRLIYFSYDVKMKEKGDIPEGYSVSREKKERFSLILESASTNQTSMYLCASSLTLAGGGGEQFFGPGTRLTVL.

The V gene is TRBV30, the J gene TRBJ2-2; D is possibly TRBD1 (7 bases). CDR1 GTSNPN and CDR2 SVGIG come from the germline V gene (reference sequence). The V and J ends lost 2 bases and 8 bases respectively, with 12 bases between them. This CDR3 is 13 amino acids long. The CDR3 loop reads CAWSSTGTGELFF. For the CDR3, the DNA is TGTGCCTGGAGTTCGACAGGGACTGGGGAGCTGTTTTTT.

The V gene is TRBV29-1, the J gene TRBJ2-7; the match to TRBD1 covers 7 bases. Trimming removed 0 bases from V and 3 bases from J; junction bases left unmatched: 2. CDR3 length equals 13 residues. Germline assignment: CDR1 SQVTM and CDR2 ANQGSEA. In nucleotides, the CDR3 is TGCAGCGTTGAAGACGGGGACAGCTACGAGCAGTACTTC. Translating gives CSVEDGDSYEQYF.